This record covers a single T cell receptor (beta chain). Its antigen is not identified. This sample is part of a study of CD8 T cells in ankylosing spondylitis. Findings and limits, study-wide: Earlier work had already found some motif variants in reactive arthritis synovial fluid and blood. The clones that were linked to disease were reported to be significantly enriched in matched synovial fluid samples from ankylosing spondylitis patients.

In making TCR beta libraries, quantitative 5'-RACE with molecular barcodes was used. One entry per CDR3 protein results from TCRdb running MiXCR on the 5' RACE reads. The table includes hundreds of thousands of distinct CDR3 sequences, more than 25% detected once. The CDR3 spans 13 residues. Trimming took 7 bases from V and 0 from J, leaving 7 bases between them. The gene calls are TRBV12-3 or TRBV12-4 and TRBJ1-3, with D unclear. Sequenced sample: blood, either unsorted or a sorted T cell fraction (not recorded which). The clonotype comes from a male donor with ankylosing spondylitis or in good health (not recorded which). CDR3: CASTTNSGNTIYF. The CDR3 DNA reads TGTGCCAGCACGACAAACTCTGGAAACACCATATATTTT.